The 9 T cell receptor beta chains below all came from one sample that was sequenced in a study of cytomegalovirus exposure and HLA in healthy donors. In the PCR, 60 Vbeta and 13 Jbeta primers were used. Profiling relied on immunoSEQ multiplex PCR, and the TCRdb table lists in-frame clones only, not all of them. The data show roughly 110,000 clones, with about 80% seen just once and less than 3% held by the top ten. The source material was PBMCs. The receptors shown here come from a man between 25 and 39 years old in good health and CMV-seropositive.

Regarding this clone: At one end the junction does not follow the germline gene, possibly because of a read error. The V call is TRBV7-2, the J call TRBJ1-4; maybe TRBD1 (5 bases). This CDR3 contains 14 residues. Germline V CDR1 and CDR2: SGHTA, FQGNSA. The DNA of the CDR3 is TGTGCCGGCAGCTTTGGCAGGGTGCGGGAAAAACTGTTTTTT. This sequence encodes CAGSFGRVREKLFF.

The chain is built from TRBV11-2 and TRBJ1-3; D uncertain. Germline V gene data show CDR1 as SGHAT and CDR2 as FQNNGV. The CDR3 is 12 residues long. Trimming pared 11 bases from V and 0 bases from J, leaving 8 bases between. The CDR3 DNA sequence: TGTGCCTCCCGCGCCTCTGGAAACACCATATATTTT. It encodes CASRASGNTIYF.

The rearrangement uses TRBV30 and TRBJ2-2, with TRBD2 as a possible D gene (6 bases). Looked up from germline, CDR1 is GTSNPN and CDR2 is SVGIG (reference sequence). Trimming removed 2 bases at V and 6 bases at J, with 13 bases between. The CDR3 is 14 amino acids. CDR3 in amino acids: CAWSKGGHPGELFF. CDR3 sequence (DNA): TGTGCCTGGAGTAAGGGAGGACACCCCGGGGAGCTGTTTTTT.

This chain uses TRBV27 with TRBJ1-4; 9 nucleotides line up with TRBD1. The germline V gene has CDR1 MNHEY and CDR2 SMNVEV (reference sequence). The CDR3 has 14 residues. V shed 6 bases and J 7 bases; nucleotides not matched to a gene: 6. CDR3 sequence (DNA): TGTGCCAGCAGAAATACAGGGGGCGGTGAAAAACTGTTTTTT. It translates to CASRNTGGGEKLFF.

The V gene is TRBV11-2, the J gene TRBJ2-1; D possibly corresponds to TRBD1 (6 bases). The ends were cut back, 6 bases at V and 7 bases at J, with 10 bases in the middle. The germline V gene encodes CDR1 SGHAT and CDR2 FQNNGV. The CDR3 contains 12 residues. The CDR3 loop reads CASSRGGNEQFF. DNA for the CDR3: TGTGCCAGCAGTCGAGGGGGAAATGAGCAGTTCTTC.

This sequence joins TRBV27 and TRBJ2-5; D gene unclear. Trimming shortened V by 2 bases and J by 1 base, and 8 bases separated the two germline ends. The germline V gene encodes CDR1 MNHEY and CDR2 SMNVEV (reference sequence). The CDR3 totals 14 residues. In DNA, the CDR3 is TGTGCCAGCAGTTTAAGACATCTCCAAGAGACCCAGTACTTC. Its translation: CASSLRHLQETQYF.

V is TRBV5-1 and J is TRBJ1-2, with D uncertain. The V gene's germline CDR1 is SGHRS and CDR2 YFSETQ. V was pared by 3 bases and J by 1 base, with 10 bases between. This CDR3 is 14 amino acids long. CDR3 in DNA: TGCGCCAGCAGCTCCCAAGCGGATAACTATGGCTACACCTTC. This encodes CASSSQADNYGYTF.

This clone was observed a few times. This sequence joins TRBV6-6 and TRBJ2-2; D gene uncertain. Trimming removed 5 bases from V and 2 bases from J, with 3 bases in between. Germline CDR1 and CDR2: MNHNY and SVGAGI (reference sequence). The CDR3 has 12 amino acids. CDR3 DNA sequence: TGTGCCAGCAGTCAAAACACCGGGGAGCTGTTTTTT. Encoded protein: CASSQNTGELFF.

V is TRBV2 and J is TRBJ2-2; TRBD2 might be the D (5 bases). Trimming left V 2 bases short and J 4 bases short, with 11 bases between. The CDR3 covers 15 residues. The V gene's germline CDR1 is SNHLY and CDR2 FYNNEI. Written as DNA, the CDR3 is TGTGCCAGCAGTGAAAACGGGGTGCCCACCGGGGAGCTGTTTTTT. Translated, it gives CASSENGVPTGELFF.